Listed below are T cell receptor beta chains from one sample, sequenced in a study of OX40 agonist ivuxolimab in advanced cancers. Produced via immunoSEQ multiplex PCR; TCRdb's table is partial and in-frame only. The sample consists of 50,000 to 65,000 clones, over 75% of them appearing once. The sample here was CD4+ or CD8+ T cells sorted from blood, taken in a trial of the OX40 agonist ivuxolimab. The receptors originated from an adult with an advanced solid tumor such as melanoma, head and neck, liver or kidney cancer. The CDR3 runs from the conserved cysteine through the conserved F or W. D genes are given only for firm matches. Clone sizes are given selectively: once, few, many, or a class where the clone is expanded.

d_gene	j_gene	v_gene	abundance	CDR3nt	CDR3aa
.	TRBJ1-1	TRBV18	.	TGTGCCAGCTCACCACCGGCCTTGAACACTGAAGCTTTCTTT	CASSPPALNTEAFF
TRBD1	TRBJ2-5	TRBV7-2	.	TGTGCCAGCAGCTTAGCAGGAAGACAGGGCCAAGAGACCCAGTACTTC	CASSLAGRQGQETQYF
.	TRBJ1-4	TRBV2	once	TGTGCCAGCAGTGCCGAGTTTGAAGCGGACCGAGCAACTAATGAAAAACTGTTTTTT	CASSAEFEADRATNEKLFF
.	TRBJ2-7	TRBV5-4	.	TGTGCCAGCAGCCCGGAGGGGACCCATGCCTACGAGCAGTACTTC	CASSPEGTHAYEQYF
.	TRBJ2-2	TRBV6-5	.	TGTGCCAGCAGTTACGGGCGGGCCGTCCCTTTGAGGTGGCTGTTTTTT	CASSYGRAVPLRWLFF
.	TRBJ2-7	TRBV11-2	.	TGTGCCAGCAGCTTAGTAGGGGGGTCCTACGAGCAGTACTTC	CASSLVGGSYEQYF
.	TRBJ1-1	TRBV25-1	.	TGTGCCAGCAGTGAATCGAACGGTGATCCGGCTTTCTTT	CASSESNGDPAFF
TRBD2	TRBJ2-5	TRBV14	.	TGTGCCAGCAGCTCCTCCGGGACTAGCGCAGAGACCCAGTACTTC	CASSSSGTSAETQYF
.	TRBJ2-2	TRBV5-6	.	TGTGCCAGCAGCCCGGGACTCCCAACCGGGGAGCTGTTTTTT	CASSPGLPTGELFF
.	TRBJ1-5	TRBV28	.	TGTGCCAGCAGCTTACCGGCTGGGGGAGGCAATCAGCCCCAGCATTTT	CASSLPAGGGNQPQHF